Given below is one TCR beta chain in context. The V gene lost 1 base and the J gene lost 11 bases, with 14 bases spanning the gap. The V gene's germline CDR1 is MDHEN and CDR2 SYDVKM. CDR3 length equals 13 residues. This sample is drawn from a study of blood T cell repertoires in COVID-19. Across the whole study: COVID-19 samples collected from the United States, Italy and Spain covered acute and convalescent phases. Sources were T cells, B-cell-depleted T cells, or PBMCs; the material itself was cDNA or gDNA.

In the authors' methods: It was from reference gene primer amplification that nucleated cell counts were estimated. Some clones are missing from TCRdb's copy, which holds only in-frame ones; the method was immunoSEQ multiplex PCR. The V and J calls and clone size come from that table; D and trimming were worked out from the DNA. There are about 200,000 clones in the sample; about three quarters occur only once, and 5.5% lies in the top ten. The chain has TRBV28 and TRBJ2-5; weak D call: TRBD1 (6 bases). Sequenced: peripheral blood. This clonotype was sampled from a woman between 65 and 79 years old with acute or convalescent COVID-19. DNA for the CDR3: TGTGCCAGCAGTTTATCTGGGCAGGGGACGCAGTACTTC. It yields the protein CASSLSGQGTQYF.